The 10 T cell receptor beta chains below were found in one sample sequenced in a study of T cells expressing NK-cell markers. TCRdb reanalyzed the 5' RACE reads and collapses them to one entry per CDR3 protein, without DNA. The record lists approximately 170,000 distinct CDR3 sequences, of which the ten most abundant hold 20%. The specimen was blood T cells: a sorted CD56 or NKG2C T cell subset, CD4+ or CD8+ T cells, or bulk PBMC T cells (not recorded which). These receptors all come from a man aged 18-75 years in good health.

The genes are TRBV27 and TRBJ2-7; the D call from TCRdb, TRBD1, cannot be confirmed without DNA. CDR1 and CDR2 from the germline V gene are MNHEY and SMNVEV (reference sequence). The CDR3 is 16 amino acids. CDR3 amino acids: CASSLSEDRSTYEQYF.

The chain links TRBV27 to TRBJ1-5; TCRdb proposes TRBD1, but this gene call is untestable without DNA. The CDR3 sequence is 14 residues long. CDR1 and CDR2 (germline): MNHEY, SMNVEV (reference sequence). CDR3 sequence: CASRQGAGIQPQHF.

The chain has TRBV12-3 or TRBV12-4 and TRBJ2-4; TCRdb outputs TRBD1, but without DNA this stays unchecked. CDR3 length: 15 amino acids. The CDR3 loop reads CASSLWDAAKNIQYF.

The chain carries TRBV5-6 and TRBJ2-7. The germline gives CDR1 SGHDT, CDR2 YYEEEE. This CDR3 has 15 residues. CDR3 in amino acids: CASSPLVGGSYEQYF.

The chain employs TRBV2 and TRBJ2-3. Germline CDR1 reads SNHLY; CDR2 reads FYNNEI. This CDR3 is 13 amino acids long. CDR3 amino acids: CAIVGISTDTQYF.

The chain uses TRBV19 and TRBJ2-1; TCRdb's D call, TRBD2, is unchecked because there is no DNA. CDR3 length: 14 residues. CDR1 LNHDA and CDR2 SQIVND come from the germline V gene (reference sequence). The chain's CDR3 is CASSMRGRYNEQFF.

CDR3 protein: CASGLPEGTDTQYF. The J gene is TRBJ2-3, the V gene TRBV12-5. This CDR3 spans 14 amino acids. Germline CDR1 LGHNT, CDR2 FRNRAP.

The chain recombines TRBV27 with TRBJ2-3; checking the TCRdb D call of TRBD1 is not possible without DNA. Germline values: CDR1 MNHEY, CDR2 SMNVEV (reference sequence). The CDR3 has 15 residues. The chain's CDR3 is CASSLYDRGTDTQYF.

J is TRBJ1-6 and V is TRBV13. There are 14 residues in the CDR3. Germline V gene data show CDR1 as PRHDT and CDR2 as FYEKMQ (reference sequence). The CDR3: CASSFLRENSPLHF.

This chain links TRBV11-2 with TRBJ1-6. CDR1 is SGHAT and CDR2 is FQNNGV in the germline V gene. This CDR3 region has 13 residues. CDR3 loop: CASSFNANSPLHF.